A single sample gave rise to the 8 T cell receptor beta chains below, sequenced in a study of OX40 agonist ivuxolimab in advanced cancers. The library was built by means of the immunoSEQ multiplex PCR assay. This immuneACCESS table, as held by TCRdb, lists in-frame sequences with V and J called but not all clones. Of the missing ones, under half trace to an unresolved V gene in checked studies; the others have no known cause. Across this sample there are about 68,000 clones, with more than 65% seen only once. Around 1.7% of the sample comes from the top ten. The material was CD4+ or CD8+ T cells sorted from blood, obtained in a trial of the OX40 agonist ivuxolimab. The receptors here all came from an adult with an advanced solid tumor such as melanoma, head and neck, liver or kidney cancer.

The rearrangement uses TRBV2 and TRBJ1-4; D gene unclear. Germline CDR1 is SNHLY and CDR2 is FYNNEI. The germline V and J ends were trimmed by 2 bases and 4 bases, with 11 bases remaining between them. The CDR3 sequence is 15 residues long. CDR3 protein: CASSERSRSNEKLFF. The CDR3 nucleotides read TGTGCCAGCAGTGAACGGAGCAGGAGTAATGAAAAACTGTTTTTT. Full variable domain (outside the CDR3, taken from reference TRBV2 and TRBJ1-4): EPEVTQTPSHQVTQMGQEVILRCVPISNHLYFYWYRQILGQKVEFLVSFYNNEISEKSEIFDDQFSVERPDGSNFTLKIRSTKLEDSAMYFCASSERSRSNEKLFFGSGTQLSVL.

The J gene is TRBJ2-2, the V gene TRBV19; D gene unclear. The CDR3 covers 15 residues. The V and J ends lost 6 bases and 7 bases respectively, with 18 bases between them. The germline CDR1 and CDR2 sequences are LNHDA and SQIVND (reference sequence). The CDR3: CASSMYWSSNGELFF. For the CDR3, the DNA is TGTGCCAGTAGCATGTATTGGAGCTCCAACGGGGAGCTGTTTTTT.

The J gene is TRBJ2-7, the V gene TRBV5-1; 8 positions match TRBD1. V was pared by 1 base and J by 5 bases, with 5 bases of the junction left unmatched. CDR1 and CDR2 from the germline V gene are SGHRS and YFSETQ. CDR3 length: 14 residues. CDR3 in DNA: TGCGCCAGCAGCTTGAGGACAGGGTGGGACGAGCAGTACTTC. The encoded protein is CASSLRTGWDEQYF.

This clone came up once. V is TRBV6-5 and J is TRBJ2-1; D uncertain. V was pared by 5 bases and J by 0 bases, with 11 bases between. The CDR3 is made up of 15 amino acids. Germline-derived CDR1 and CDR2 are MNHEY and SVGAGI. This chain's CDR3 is CASSPSPSSYNEQFF. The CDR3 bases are TGTGCCAGCAGTCCAAGCCCAAGCTCCTACAATGAGCAGTTCTTC.

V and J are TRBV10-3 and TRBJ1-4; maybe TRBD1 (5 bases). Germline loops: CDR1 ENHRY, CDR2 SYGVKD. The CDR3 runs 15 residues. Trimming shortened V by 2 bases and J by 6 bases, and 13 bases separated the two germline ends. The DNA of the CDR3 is TGTGCCATCAGTGAGGACAGCGCCTCGGATGAAAAACTGTTTTTT. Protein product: CAISEDSASDEKLFF.

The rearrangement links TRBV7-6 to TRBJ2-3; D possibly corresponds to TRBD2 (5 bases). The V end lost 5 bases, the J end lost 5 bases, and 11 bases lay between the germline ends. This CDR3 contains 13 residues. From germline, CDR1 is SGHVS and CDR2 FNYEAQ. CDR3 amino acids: CASSVSAEDTQYF. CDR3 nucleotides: TGTGCCAGCAGCGTTAGCGCGGAAGATACGCAGTATTTT.

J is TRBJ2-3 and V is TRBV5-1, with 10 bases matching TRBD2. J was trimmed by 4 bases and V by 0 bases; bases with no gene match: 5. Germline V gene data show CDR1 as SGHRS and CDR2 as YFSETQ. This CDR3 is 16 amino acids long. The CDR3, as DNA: TGCGCCAGCAGCTTGGTTAGCGGGAGGTCCGCAGATACGCAGTATTTT. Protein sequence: CASSLVSGRSADTQYF.

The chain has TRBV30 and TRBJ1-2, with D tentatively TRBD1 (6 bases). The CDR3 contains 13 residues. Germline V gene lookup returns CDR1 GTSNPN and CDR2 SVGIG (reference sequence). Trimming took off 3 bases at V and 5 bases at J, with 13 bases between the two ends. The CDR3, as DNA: TGTGCCTGGAGCGTGGGGGCGCGGTATGGCTACACCTTC. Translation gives CAWSVGARYGYTF.